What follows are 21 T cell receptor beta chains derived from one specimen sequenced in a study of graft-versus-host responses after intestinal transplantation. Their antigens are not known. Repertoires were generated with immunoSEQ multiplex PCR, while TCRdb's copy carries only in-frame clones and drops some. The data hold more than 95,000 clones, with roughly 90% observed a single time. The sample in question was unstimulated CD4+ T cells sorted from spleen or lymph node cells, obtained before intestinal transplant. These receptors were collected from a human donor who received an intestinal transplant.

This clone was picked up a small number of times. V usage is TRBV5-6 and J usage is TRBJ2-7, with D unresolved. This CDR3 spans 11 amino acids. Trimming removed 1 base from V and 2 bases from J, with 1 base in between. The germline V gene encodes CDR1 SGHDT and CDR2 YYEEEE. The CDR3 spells CASSLTYEQYF. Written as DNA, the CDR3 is TGTGCCAGCAGCTTGACCTACGAGCAGTACTTC.

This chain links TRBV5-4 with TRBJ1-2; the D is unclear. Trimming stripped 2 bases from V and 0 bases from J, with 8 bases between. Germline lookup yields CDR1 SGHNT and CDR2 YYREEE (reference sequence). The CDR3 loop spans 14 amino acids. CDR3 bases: TGTGCCAGCAGCTTTTCAACAGCTAACTATGGCTACACCTTC. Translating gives CASSFSTANYGYTF.

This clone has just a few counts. CDR3 bases: TGTGCCAGCGCCCCTAGCGGGGGGCGCCTACGCGCACAGACCCAGTACTTC. This gives the protein CASAPSGGRLRAQTQYF. The chain uses TRBV2 and TRBJ2-5; 11 bases line up with TRBD2. Germline lookup yields CDR1 SNHLY and CDR2 FYNNEI. The CDR3 extends over 17 amino acids. V lost 8 bases and J lost 6; bases outside the gene matches: 17.

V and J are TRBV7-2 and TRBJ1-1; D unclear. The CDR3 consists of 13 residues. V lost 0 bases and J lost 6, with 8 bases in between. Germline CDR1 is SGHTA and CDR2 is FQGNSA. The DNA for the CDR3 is TGTGCCAGCAGCTTAGCACAGACGCCTGAAGCTTTCTTT. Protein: CASSLAQTPEAFF.

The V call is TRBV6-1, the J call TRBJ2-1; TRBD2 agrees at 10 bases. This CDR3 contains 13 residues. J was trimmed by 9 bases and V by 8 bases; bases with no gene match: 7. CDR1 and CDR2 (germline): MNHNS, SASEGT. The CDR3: CASSASGGREQFF. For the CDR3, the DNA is TGTGCCAGCTCGGCTAGCGGGGGACGTGAGCAGTTCTTC.

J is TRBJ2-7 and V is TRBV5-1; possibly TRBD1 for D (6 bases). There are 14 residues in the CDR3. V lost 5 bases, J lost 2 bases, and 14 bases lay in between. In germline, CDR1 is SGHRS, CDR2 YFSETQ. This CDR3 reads CASRLSGDTYEQYF. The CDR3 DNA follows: TGCGCCAGCAGATTATCAGGGGATACCTACGAGCAGTACTTC.

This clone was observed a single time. In DNA form, the CDR3 reads TGTGCCAGCAGCCCGCCCCGGGGGACTAGCGGGAGCTACGAGCAGTACTTC. Translated, it gives CASSPPRGTSGSYEQYF. This chain uses TRBV7-3 with TRBJ2-7; 14 positions match TRBD2. After removal of 5 bases from V and 3 bases from J, the junction contained 9 bases not matched to a gene. The CDR3 length is 17 residues. Germline CDR1 is SGHTA and CDR2 is FQGTGA.

The CDR3 DNA is TGTGCCAGCAGCCCAGGACAGCCTCATCAGCCCCAGCATTTT. Amino acid sequence: CASSPGQPHQPQHF. This chain links TRBV28 with TRBJ1-5; D might be TRBD1 (6 bases). This CDR3 comprises 14 residues. V lost 6 bases, J lost 5 bases, and 14 bases lay in between. Germline V gene sequence: CDR1 MDHEN, CDR2 SYDVKM.

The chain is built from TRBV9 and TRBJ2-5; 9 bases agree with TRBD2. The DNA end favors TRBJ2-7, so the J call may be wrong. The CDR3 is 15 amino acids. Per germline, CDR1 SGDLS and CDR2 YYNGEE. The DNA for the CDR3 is TGTGCCAGCAGCCCGGCGGGAGGGTTGCCCTACGAGCAGTACTTC. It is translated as CASSPAGGLPYEQYF.

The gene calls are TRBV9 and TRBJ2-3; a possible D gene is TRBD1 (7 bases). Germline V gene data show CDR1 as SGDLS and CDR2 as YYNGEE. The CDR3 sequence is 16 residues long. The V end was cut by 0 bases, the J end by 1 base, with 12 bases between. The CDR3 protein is CASSVEGASGTDTQYF. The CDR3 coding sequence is TGTGCCAGCAGCGTAGAGGGGGCTAGCGGCACAGATACGCAGTATTTT.

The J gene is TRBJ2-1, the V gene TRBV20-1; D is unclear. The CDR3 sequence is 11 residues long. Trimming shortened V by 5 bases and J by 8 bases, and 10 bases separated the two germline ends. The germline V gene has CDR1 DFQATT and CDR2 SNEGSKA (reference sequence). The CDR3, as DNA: TGCAGTGCTGTGAATTTGGATGAGCAGTTCTTC. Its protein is CSAVNLDEQFF.

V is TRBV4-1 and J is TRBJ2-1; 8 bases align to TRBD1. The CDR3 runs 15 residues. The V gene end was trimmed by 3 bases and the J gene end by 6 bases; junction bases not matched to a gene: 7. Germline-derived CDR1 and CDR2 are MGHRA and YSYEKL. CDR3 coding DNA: TGCGCCAGCAGCCATCCAGGACAGGGTGGCAATGAGCAGTTCTTC. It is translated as CASSHPGQGGNEQFF.

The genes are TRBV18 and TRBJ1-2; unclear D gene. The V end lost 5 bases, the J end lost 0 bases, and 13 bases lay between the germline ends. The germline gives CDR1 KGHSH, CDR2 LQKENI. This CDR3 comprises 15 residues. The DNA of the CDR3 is TGTGCCAGCTCAGCTACACGACAAGCTAACTATGGCTACACCTTC. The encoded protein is CASSATRQANYGYTF.

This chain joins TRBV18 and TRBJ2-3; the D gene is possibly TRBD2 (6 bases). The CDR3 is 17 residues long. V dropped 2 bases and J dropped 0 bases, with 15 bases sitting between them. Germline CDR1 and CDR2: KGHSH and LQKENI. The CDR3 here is CASSPWRGASSTDTQYF. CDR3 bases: TGTGCCAGCTCACCATGGAGGGGCGCGTCTAGCACAGATACGCAGTATTTT.

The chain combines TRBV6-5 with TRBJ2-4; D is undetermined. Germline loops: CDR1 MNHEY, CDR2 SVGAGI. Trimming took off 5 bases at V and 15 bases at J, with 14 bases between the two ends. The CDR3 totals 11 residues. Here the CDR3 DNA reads TGTGCCAGCAGTGAATGGCAGGTTACGTACTTC. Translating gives CASSEWQVTYF.

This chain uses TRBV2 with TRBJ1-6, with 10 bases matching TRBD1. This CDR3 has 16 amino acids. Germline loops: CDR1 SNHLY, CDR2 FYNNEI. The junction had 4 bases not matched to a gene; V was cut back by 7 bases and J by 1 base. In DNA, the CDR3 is TGTGCCAGCAAGGGGACAGGGGCTTCCTATAATTCACCCCTCCACTTT. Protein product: CASKGTGASYNSPLHF.

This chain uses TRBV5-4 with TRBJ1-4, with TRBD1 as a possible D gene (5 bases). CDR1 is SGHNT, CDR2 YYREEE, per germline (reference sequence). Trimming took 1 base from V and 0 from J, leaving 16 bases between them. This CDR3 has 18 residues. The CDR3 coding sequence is TGTGCCAGCAGCTTGCGTCAGGGTTCCCCTGCAACTAATGAAAAACTGTTTTTT. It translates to CASSLRQGSPATNEKLFF.

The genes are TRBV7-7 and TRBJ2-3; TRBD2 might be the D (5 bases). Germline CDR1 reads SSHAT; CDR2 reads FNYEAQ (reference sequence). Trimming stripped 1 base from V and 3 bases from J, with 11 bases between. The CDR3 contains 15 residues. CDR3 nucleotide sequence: TGTGCCAGCAGCTTAGGACGGGGTGGGACAGATACGCAGTATTTT. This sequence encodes CASSLGRGGTDTQYF.

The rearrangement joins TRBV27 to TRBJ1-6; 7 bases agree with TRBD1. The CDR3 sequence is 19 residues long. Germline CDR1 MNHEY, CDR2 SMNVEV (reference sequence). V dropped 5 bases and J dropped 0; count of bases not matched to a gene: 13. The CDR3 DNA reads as TGTGCCAGCAGTGCAGGACAGGTTGGGGCCAGCTCCTATAATTCACCCCTCCACTTT. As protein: CASSAGQVGASSYNSPLHF.

This chain's CDR3 is CASSPGQGALFYGYTF. In nucleotides, the CDR3 is TGCGCCAGCAGCCCAGGGCAGGGGGCCCTTTTCTATGGCTACACCTTC. This chain links TRBV4-1 with TRBJ1-2; 8 nucleotides align to TRBD1. The CDR3 sequence is 16 residues long. Per germline, CDR1 MGHRA and CDR2 YSYEKL. Trimming cost V 4 bases and J 4 bases; bases outside gene matches: 11.

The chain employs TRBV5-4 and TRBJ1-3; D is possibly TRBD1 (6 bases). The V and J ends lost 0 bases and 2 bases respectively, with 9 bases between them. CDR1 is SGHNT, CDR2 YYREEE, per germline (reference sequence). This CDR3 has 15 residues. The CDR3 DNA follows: TGTGCCAGCAGCTTGGGGGGGGCGGCTGGAAACACCATATATTTT. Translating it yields CASSLGGAAGNTIYF.